Below, 8 T cell receptor beta chains from the same sample are listed, as sequenced in a study of CD8 T cells in Susac syndrome. Reverse transcription of about 0.45 to 1 ug RNA was performed with random hexamers. A single record per CDR3 protein comes from TCRdb applying MiXCR to the immunoSEQ multiplex PCR reads. The sample records 150,000 to 200,000 distinct CDR3 sequences, about 94% being singletons. What was sequenced was CD4+ T cells from PBMCs. Source of these receptors: a human donor in good health.

This rearrangement joins TRBV30 to TRBJ1-1; D gene uncertain. The V gene's germline CDR1 is GTSNPN and CDR2 SVGIG (reference sequence). The CDR3 is made up of 13 amino acids. Trimming shortened V by 4 bases and J by 5 bases, and 14 bases separated the two germline ends. CDR3 loop: CAWNRGRRTEAFF. DNA of the CDR3: TGTGCCTGGAATAGAGGGAGGAGGACTGAAGCTTTCTTT.

The chain uses TRBV29-1 and TRBJ2-3; possible D gene TRBD1, 8 bases. With 6 bases removed from V and 0 bases from J, the gap between germline ends came to 13 bases. Germline V CDR1 and CDR2: SQVTM, ANQGSEA. CDR3 length: 14 amino acids. The CDR3 bases are TGCAGCGTGGGGGGGACAGGAAGCACAGATACGCAGTATTTT. Translated, it gives CSVGGTGSTDTQYF.

J is TRBJ1-2 and V is TRBV12-5; 7 bases are shared with TRBD1. Germline V gives CDR1 LGHNT, CDR2 FRNRAP. The CDR3 has 13 residues. V gave up 5 bases and J gave up 4 bases; unmatched junction bases: 4. The CDR3 region is CASGAGTVYGYTF. Here the CDR3 DNA reads TGTGCTAGTGGTGCCGGGACAGTCTATGGCTACACCTTC.

CDR3 in amino acids: CASSQPRGGNTEAFF. DNA for the CDR3: TGTGCCAGCAGCCAACCCCGGGGGGGGAACACTGAAGCTTTCTTT. The chain links TRBV3-1 to TRBJ1-1, with D possibly being TRBD1 (5 bases). Germline V gene lookup returns CDR1 LGHDT and CDR2 YNNKEL (reference sequence). V was clipped by 2 bases and J by 1 base, with 11 bases between them. CDR3 length: 15 amino acids.

This sequence joins TRBV5-1 and TRBJ2-7; either TRBD1 or TRBD2 may supply D (5 bases each). Looked up from germline, CDR1 is SGHRS and CDR2 is YFSETQ. The V gene lost 4 bases and the J gene lost 0 bases, with 17 bases spanning the gap. The CDR3 is 16 residues long. The CDR3 nucleotides read TGCGCCAGCAGCCGGGACGCCGGGGTTGGCTCCTACGAGCAGTACTTC. Encoded protein: CASSRDAGVGSYEQYF.

The chain carries TRBV28 and TRBJ2-1, with 7 positions matching TRBD1. Per germline, CDR1 MDHEN and CDR2 SYDVKM. With V trimmed by 6 bases and J by 9 bases, 8 bases remained unmatched. The CDR3 has 13 amino acids. The CDR3 protein is CASRLGTESEQFF. The DNA of the CDR3 is TGTGCCAGCAGGTTAGGGACAGAGAGTGAGCAGTTCTTC.

The V and J genes are TRBV15 and TRBJ1-4, with no clear D. This CDR3 spans 13 amino acids. Trimming left V 5 bases short and J 8 bases short, with 12 bases between. CDR1 is LNHNV and CDR2 is YYDKDF in the germline V gene (reference sequence). CDR3 loop: CATSVSRTEKLFF. CDR3 DNA sequence: TGTGCCACCAGCGTCTCCCGGACGGAAAAACTGTTTTTT.

Only one count was recorded for this clonotype. This sequence joins TRBV5-1 and TRBJ2-3, with D possibly being TRBD1 or TRBD2 (5 bases each). From germline, CDR1 is SGHRS and CDR2 YFSETQ. The CDR3 has 14 amino acids. V lost 2 bases and J 6 bases, leaving 13 bases between the germline ends. The CDR3 nucleotides are TGCGCCAGCAGCTTCCGGGACCACGCGGATACGCAGTATTTT. Its protein product is CASSFRDHADTQYF.